This T cell receptor beta chain was documented in a study of blood T cell repertoires in COVID-19. The germline V and J ends were trimmed by 5 bases and 0 bases, with 7 bases remaining between them. The germline V gene has CDR1 SEHNR and CDR2 FQNEAQ (reference sequence). The CDR3 runs to 14 residues. This table comes from immunoSEQ multiplex PCR, and its TCRdb copy is limited to in-frame clones, with some not included. The sample contains some 700,000 clones, over 80% of which appear only once. The sequenced material came from peripheral blood. V usage is TRBV7-9 and J usage is TRBJ2-2; tentative D call: TRBD2 (5 bases). This clonotype was obtained from a woman aged 18-29 years with acute or convalescent COVID-19. CDR3: CASSPGSNTGELFF. The CDR3 DNA reads TGTGCCAGCAGCCCGGGATCGAACACCGGGGAGCTGTTTTTT.